Following are 32 T cell receptor beta chains from one sample sequenced in a study of regulatory T cells in long-lasting Graves disease. Regarding time point: newly diagnosed GD, antithyroid drugs for less than 3 months. RNA from PBMCs was the source of the TCR library. Through Arm-PCR of CDR3 regions and iRepertoire HTBI primers, TCR beta libraries were built. Each CDR3 protein is one row after TCRdb ran MiXCR on the multiplex PCR reads. The profile shows 450,000 to 500,000 distinct CDR3 sequences, about 16% of them singletons. These data also formed part of another study, on T cells in Graves' hyperthyroidism and ophthalmopathy.

The sample here was peripheral blood mononuclear cells (PBMCs), taken at new diagnosis, from a patient treated with antithyroid drugs. The receptors originated from a man aged 40-49 years with Graves disease.

The chain uses TRBV9 and TRBJ2-1, with a possible D match to TRBD1 (6 bases). The CDR3 loop spans 17 amino acids. Per the germline V gene, CDR1 is SGDLS and CDR2 is YYNGEE. Trimming stripped 0 bases from V and 5 bases from J, with 18 bases between. The CDR3 protein is CASSVGIGDRFDNEQFF. CDR3 sequence (DNA): TGTGCCAGCAGCGTAGGAATCGGTGACAGGTTTGACAATGAGCAGTTCTTC.

There are many counts of this clonotype. The chain employs TRBV29-1 and TRBJ2-3, with 8 bases fitting TRBD1. V dropped 4 bases and J dropped 5; count of bases not matched to a gene: 8. CDR1 is SQVTM and CDR2 is ANQGSEA in the germline V gene. The CDR3 loop spans 14 amino acids. CDR3 sequence (DNA): TGCAGCGTTGGGGTCCGGACAGGGAAAGATACGCAGTATTTT. It yields the protein CSVGVRTGKDTQYF.

This clonotype was found many times. This chain joins TRBV9 and TRBJ1-3; D gene unclear. CDR1 and CDR2 from the germline V gene are SGDLS and YYNGEE. CDR3 length: 14 residues. Trimming took 0 bases from V and 4 from J, leaving 8 bases between them. This CDR3 reads CASSVDITGNTIYF. Here the CDR3 DNA reads TGTGCCAGCAGCGTAGACATCACGGGAAACACCATATATTTT.

The chain is built from TRBV29-1 and TRBJ2-1; no clear D. The CDR3 length is 13 residues. Between the trimmed V and J ends, which lost 5 bases and 5 bases, there was a span of 13 bases. Germline V lookup: CDR1 SQVTM, CDR2 ANQGSEA. The CDR3 sequence is CSVRVGADNEQFF. CDR3 nucleotides: TGCAGCGTTCGGGTGGGCGCCGACAATGAGCAGTTCTTC.

The chain links TRBV6-1 to TRBJ1-5, with TRBD1 identical over 7 bases. CDR3 length equals 13 residues. The junction had 6 bases not matched to a gene; V was cut back by 8 bases and J by 5 bases. CDR1 and CDR2 from the germline V gene are MNHNS and SASEGT. The chain's CDR3 is CASRDSNHQPQHF. CDR3 bases: TGTGCCAGCCGGGACAGCAATCATCAGCCCCAGCATTTT.

This clonotype has a count of ten or more. The chain employs TRBV11-3 and TRBJ1-1; D not resolved. The CDR3 is 15 residues long. V lost 5 bases to trimming and J lost 3 bases, with 16 bases between them. Per germline, CDR1 SGHNT and CDR2 YENEEA. This chain's CDR3 is CASSLPLHGDTEAFF. CDR3 DNA sequence: TGTGCCAGCAGCCTCCCCCTACATGGGGACACTGAAGCTTTCTTT.

The chain uses TRBV28 and TRBJ1-6; the D is unclear. V lost 10 bases and J 5 bases, leaving 9 bases between the germline ends. From germline, CDR1 is MDHEN and CDR2 SYDVKM. CDR3 length: 12 amino acids. CDR3 nucleotide sequence: TGTGCCACGGACGGAAATAATTCACCCCTCCACTTT. Encoded protein: CATDGNNSPLHF.

This clonotype was found a few times. This rearrangement joins TRBV7-2 to TRBJ2-3; TRBD1 agrees at 9 bases. Germline CDR1 and CDR2: SGHTA and FQGNSA. Trimming removed 5 bases from V and 2 bases from J; junction bases left unmatched: 2. This CDR3 is 14 amino acids long. CDR3 in amino acids: CASSRDRATDTQYF. In DNA form, the CDR3 reads TGTGCCAGCAGCCGGGACAGGGCCACAGATACGCAGTATTTT.

The gene calls are TRBV7-9 and TRBJ2-3; a weak D match, TRBD2 (6 bases). The CDR3 is made up of 15 amino acids. Germline CDR1 is SEHNR and CDR2 is FQNEAQ (reference sequence). Trimming shortened V by 5 bases and J by 6 bases, and 18 bases separated the two germline ends. CDR3 amino acids: CASSPQRALGDTQYF. The CDR3 region has the DNA TGTGCCAGCAGCCCCCAGCGGGCCCTCGGGGATACGCAGTATTTT.

A remark on this clonotype: One base separates it from a far larger clone, so it is likely a read error. The rearrangement uses TRBV10-3 and TRBJ1-2; TRBD1 might be the D (6 bases). This CDR3 has 13 amino acids. CDR1 and CDR2 (germline): ENHRY, SYGVKD. Trimming shortened V by 5 bases and J by 7 bases, and 14 bases separated the two germline ends. The CDR3 nucleotides read TGTGCCATCAGTACCGCGGGGGGCCTTGGCTACACCTTC. It codes for CAISTAGGLGYTF.

The V call is TRBV6-2 or TRBV6-3, the J call TRBJ2-5, with D possibly matching TRBD1 (5 bases). CDR3 size: 13 residues. V gave up 7 bases and J gave up 5 bases, with 14 bases separating them. Germline-derived CDR1 and CDR2 are MNHEY and SVGEGT. CDR3 residues: CASNTLRAETQYF. CDR3 nucleotides: TGTGCCAGCAATACCCTCAGGGCGGAGACCCAGTACTTC.

This clonotype was picked up many times. The V gene is TRBV6-1, the J gene TRBJ2-5; D unclear. V was shortened by 6 bases and J by 1 base, with 15 bases between the two germline ends. Germline V CDR1 and CDR2: MNHNS, SASEGT. CDR3 length: 15 amino acids. CDR3 loop: CASSLQRLIQETQYF. DNA of the CDR3: TGTGCCAGCAGCCTACAGAGACTTATCCAAGAGACCCAGTACTTC.

Only a few counts were recorded for this clonotype. The chain combines TRBV7-9 with TRBJ2-5; 9 positions match TRBD1. CDR1 is SEHNR and CDR2 is FQNEAQ in the germline V gene (reference sequence). The V and J ends lost 5 bases and 5 bases, in that order; junction bases with no gene match: 9. The CDR3 loop spans 15 amino acids. The CDR3 nucleotides are TGTGCCAGCAGCCCGAGGACAGGGGAGGGGGAGACCCAGTACTTC. It encodes CASSPRTGEGETQYF.

J is TRBJ2-3 and V is TRBV9, with no clear D. This CDR3 is built from 13 residues. Between the trimmed V and J ends, which lost 0 bases and 6 bases, there was a span of 8 bases. CDR1 is SGDLS, CDR2 YYNGEE, per germline. The CDR3 DNA reads TGTGCCAGCAGCGTAGTCGGCGCTGATACGCAGTATTTT. Its translation: CASSVVGADTQYF.

This clonotype has at least ten counts. The chain recombines TRBV30 with TRBJ2-3; D ambiguous. The length of the CDR3 is 13 residues. V lost 6 bases and J lost 5, with 15 bases in between. Looked up from germline, CDR1 is GTSNPN and CDR2 is SVGIG (reference sequence). This CDR3 is CACWAVLEDTQYF. In nucleotides, the CDR3 is TGTGCCTGCTGGGCGGTTCTGGAAGATACGCAGTATTTT.

This clonotype was seen a single time. J is TRBJ2-3 and V is TRBV20-1, with TRBD2 matching 12 bases. The CDR3 covers 17 residues. Germline trimming cut 0 bases from V and 6 bases from J; bases unmatched to any gene: 10. Per germline, CDR1 DFQATT and CDR2 SNEGSKA (reference sequence). DNA for the CDR3: TGCAGTGCTAGAGACCCCTTCGCTAGCGGGGGGGGGGATACGCAGTATTTT. This encodes CSARDPFASGGGDTQYF.

This chain uses TRBV11-3 with TRBJ2-4, with D possibly being TRBD1 (6 bases). The germline CDR1 and CDR2 sequences are SGHNT and YENEEA. CDR3 length: 16 residues. V was cut by 3 bases and J by 2 bases, with 14 bases left in between. The CDR3 loop is CASSFRDILPKNIQYF. CDR3 DNA sequence: TGTGCCAGCAGCTTCAGGGACATCCTACCCAAAAACATTCAGTACTTC.

Details on this clonotype: This may stem from a read error, because a much larger clone lies one nucleotide away. This sequence joins TRBV3-1 and TRBJ1-2; unclear D gene. The CDR3 runs to 14 residues. V lost 1 base and J lost 4, with 10 bases in between. Germline-derived CDR1 and CDR2 are LGHDT and YNNKEL (reference sequence). CDR3 sequence (DNA): TGTGCCAGCAGCCAAGGTGCTATTAGCTATGGCTACACCTTC. Translated, it gives CASSQGAISYGYTF.

This clonotype was counted only a few times. This chain uses TRBV29-1 with TRBJ2-7; D possibly corresponds to TRBD1 (6 bases). Trimming removed 4 bases from V and 0 bases from J, with 7 bases in between. The CDR3 is made up of 12 amino acids. CDR1 SQVTM and CDR2 ANQGSEA come from the germline V gene. In DNA form, the CDR3 reads TGCAGCGTTGGGACAGTCTCCTACGAGCAGTACTTC. Its translation: CSVGTVSYEQYF.

This clonotype appeared many times. This chain joins TRBV28 and TRBJ1-1; 7 bases map to TRBD1. The V and J ends lost 6 bases and 3 bases, in that order; junction bases with no gene match: 10. Germline-derived CDR1 and CDR2 are MDHEN and SYDVKM. This CDR3 region has 15 residues. The CDR3 coding sequence is TGTGCCAGCAGCCCAGGGGGTCAATGGTACACTGAAGCTTTCTTT. The encoded protein is CASSPGGQWYTEAFF.

This clonotype occurred a few times. The V and J genes are TRBV5-4 and TRBJ2-1; 12 bases are a match to TRBD2. Trimming cost V 3 bases and J 7 bases; bases outside gene matches: 5. The germline V gene encodes CDR1 SGHNT and CDR2 YYREEE (reference sequence). The length of the CDR3 is 15 residues. In DNA form, the CDR3 reads TGTGCCAGCAGCTCTGGACTAGCGGGGACAAATGAGCAGTTCTTC. Translated, it gives CASSSGLAGTNEQFF.

A few counts support this clonotype. The chain uses TRBV3-1 and TRBJ2-2, with TRBD2 matching over 7 bases. Germline-derived CDR1 and CDR2 are LGHDT and YNNKEL (reference sequence). This CDR3 is built from 16 residues. The trim removed 10 bases at V and 4 bases at J, leaving 15 bases unmatched. The CDR3 nucleotides read TGTGCCACCAAACGTGGCGGGAGTGAGAGCACCGGGGAGCTGTTTTTT. It encodes CATKRGGSESTGELFF.

This chain uses TRBV5-1 with TRBJ2-7; a weak D match, TRBD2 (6 bases). Germline values: CDR1 SGHRS, CDR2 YFSETQ. V was cut by 4 bases and J by 1 base, with 27 bases left in between. There are 19 residues in the CDR3. The CDR3 DNA follows: TGCGCCAGCAGCCCGGCCGTGGGTAGCGGACGACTTAGTTCCTACGAGCAGTACTTC. Translating gives CASSPAVGSGRLSSYEQYF. Filled out from reference TRBV5-1 and TRBJ2-7, the complete variable domain reads KAGVTQTPRYLIKTRGQQVTLSCSPISGHRSVSWYQQTPGQGLQFLFEYFSETQRNKGNFPGRFSGRQFSNSRSEMNVSTLELGDSALYLCASSPAVGSGRLSSYEQYFGPGTRLTVT.

The rearrangement uses TRBV10-2 and TRBJ2-1; tentatively, D is TRBD2 (6 bases). Germline V gene data show CDR1 as WSHSY and CDR2 as SAAADI. This CDR3 is built from 16 residues. V was shortened by 0 bases and J by 5 bases, with 14 bases between the two germline ends. CDR3 protein: CASSESGGAGDNEQFF. In DNA, the CDR3 is TGCGCCAGCAGTGAGTCGGGCGGGGCAGGAGACAATGAGCAGTTCTTC.

This clonotype was observed a few times. This sequence joins TRBV7-3 and TRBJ1-1; 7 nucleotides line up with TRBD1. The germline gives CDR1 SGHTA, CDR2 FQGTGA. V shed 0 bases and J 4 bases; nucleotides not matched to a gene: 2. There are 14 residues in the CDR3. The CDR3 sequence is CASSLTGGPTEAFF. DNA of the CDR3: TGTGCCAGCAGCTTAACAGGGGGCCCCACTGAAGCTTTCTTT.

In its sample, this clonotype was seen a few times. The junction departs from the called germline gene at one end, perhaps through a read error. V gene TRBV20-1 combines with J gene TRBJ2-1, with 8 bases lining up with TRBD1. Germline values: CDR1 DFQATT, CDR2 SNEGSKA (reference sequence). There are 15 residues in the CDR3. The CDR3 DNA is TGCAGTGCAGCGACCCTGACAGGGGCCTACAATAAGCAGTTCTTC. Encoded protein: CSAATLTGAYNKQFF.

CDR3 amino acids: CASSQARGTSGSYEQYF. CDR3 nucleotide sequence: TGTGCCAGCAGCCAAGCTCGTGGGACTAGCGGTTCCTACGAGCAGTACTTC. The chain uses TRBV4-2 and TRBJ2-7; 11 bases agree with TRBD2. The V and J ends lost 1 base and 1 base, in that order; junction bases with no gene match: 6. This CDR3 has 17 residues. Germline V gene sequence: CDR1 LGHNA, CDR2 YNFKEQ.

This clonotype was found a few times. The CDR3 spells CAISGGSSTDTQYF. CDR3 sequence (DNA): TGTGCCATCAGTGGGGGGTCCTCCACAGATACGCAGTATTTT. V is TRBV10-3 and J is TRBJ2-3; D may be TRBD1 or TRBD2 (5 bases each). In germline, CDR1 is ENHRY, CDR2 SYGVKD. The CDR3 is 14 amino acids. V dropped 4 bases and J dropped 2 bases, with 10 bases sitting between them.

This clonotype was counted ten times or more. The V gene is TRBV5-1, the J gene TRBJ2-1; D is unclear. This CDR3 is 18 amino acids long. Germline assignment: CDR1 SGHRS and CDR2 YFSETQ. Trimming removed 0 bases at V and 4 bases at J, with 20 bases between. The CDR3 sequence is CASSLGLQASDKYNEQFF. The CDR3 DNA reads TGCGCCAGCAGCTTGGGACTCCAGGCGTCAGATAAATACAATGAGCAGTTCTTC.

This clonotype has a count of ten or more. The V call is TRBV5-1, the J call TRBJ2-5, with 9 bases matching TRBD2. The CDR3 contains 15 residues. The V gene end was trimmed by 4 bases and the J gene end by 4 bases; junction bases not matched to a gene: 8. CDR1 is SGHRS, CDR2 YFSETQ, per germline. CDR3 sequence (DNA): TGCGCCAGCAGCGGCCCGGCGGGAGGGCCAGAGACCCAGTACTTC. Translated, it gives CASSGPAGGPETQYF.

The chain is built from TRBV13 and TRBJ2-1, with TRBD2 matching 7 bases. Per germline, CDR1 PRHDT and CDR2 FYEKMQ (reference sequence). J gave up 5 bases and V 1 base, and 2 bases lay outside the gene matches. The CDR3 consists of 14 residues. The CDR3 sequence: CASSLVLADNEQFF. As DNA, the CDR3 is TGTGCCAGCAGCTTAGTTCTAGCGGACAATGAGCAGTTCTTC.

In its sample, this clonotype was seen many times. The chain carries TRBV5-1 and TRBJ2-3; 14 bases map to TRBD2. V trimming: 4 bases; J trimming: 2 bases; junction bases outside the gene matches: 9. The CDR3 totals 18 residues. Germline CDR1 and CDR2: SGHRS and YFSETQ. CDR3 in DNA: TGCGCCAGCAGCGTAGGACTAGCGGGAGGACCTCACACAGATACGCAGTATTTT. Protein product: CASSVGLAGGPHTDTQYF.